The 4 T cell receptor beta chains below come from one sample, sequenced in a study of T cells in Graves' hyperthyroidism and ophthalmopathy. RNA transcripts yielded amplified TCR beta CDR3 regions. The primer set for the first-round RT-PCR of the TCR CDR3 was HTBI. TCRdb analysed the multiplex PCR reads with MiXCR anew, one entry per CDR3 protein. The data contain about 360,000 distinct CDR3 sequences, roughly an eighth of them seen just once; the ten biggest clones take up 9.2%. Sequenced sample: blood. The receptors stem from a woman between 18 and 29 years old with Graves' hyperthyroidism.

This clonotype was seen at least ten times. The rearrangement joins TRBV2 to TRBJ1-1; tentative D call: TRBD1 (6 bases). Trimming removed 6 bases at V and 2 bases at J, with 16 bases between. CDR3 length: 15 residues. Germline-derived CDR1 and CDR2 are SNHLY and FYNNEI. In DNA form, the CDR3 reads TGTGCCAGCAGGAAATTGACAGGCCCCAACACTGAAGCTTTCTTT. It is translated as CASRKLTGPNTEAFF.

At least ten counts were recorded for this clonotype. The chain carries TRBV6-2 or TRBV6-3 and TRBJ2-2; 10 nucleotides agree with TRBD2. CDR1 and CDR2 (germline): MNHEY, SVGEGT. CDR3 length: 19 amino acids. After removal of 5 bases from V and 6 bases from J, the junction contained 18 bases not matched to a gene. In DNA form, the CDR3 reads TGTGCCAGCAGTCTGAGGAGCAACCAGGCTAGCGGGGGATCCGGGGAGCTGTTTTTT. Its translation: CASSLRSNQASGGSGELFF.

This clonotype was detected ten times or more. The chain links TRBV18 to TRBJ1-5; D not certain. V lost 6 bases and J lost 1, with 13 bases in between. The germline gives CDR1 KGHSH, CDR2 LQKENI. CDR3 length equals 15 residues. The CDR3 coding sequence is TGTGCCAGCTCGCAAACCGGGGTAAGCAATCAGCCCCAGCATTTT. Amino acids: CASSQTGVSNQPQHF. The whole variable domain, filled in from reference TRBV18 and TRBJ1-5, reads NAGVMQNPRHLVRRRGQEARLRCSPMKGHSHVYWYRQLPEEGLKFMVYLQKENIIDESGMPKERFSAEFPKEGPSILRIQQVVRGDSAAYFCASSQTGVSNQPQHFGDGTRLSIL.

This clonotype was recorded many times. The rearrangement links TRBV20-1 to TRBJ1-2; TRBD1 might be the D (5 bases). The CDR3 is 12 residues long. The V and J ends lost 6 bases and 4 bases respectively, with 12 bases between them. Germline V gene data show CDR1 as DFQATT and CDR2 as SNEGSKA (reference sequence). The CDR3 here is CSAQGSGYGYTF. The DNA for the CDR3 is TGCAGTGCCCAGGGATCAGGCTATGGCTACACCTTC.